Sequencing of this TCR beta chain was carried out in a study of cytomegalovirus exposure and HLA in healthy donors. This CDR3 region has 12 residues. Germline CDR1 is LNHDA and CDR2 is SQIVND (reference sequence). Note on this clone: Its antigen remains unidentified. One end of the junction does not line up with germline, which may come from a read error.

In the PCR, 60 Vbeta and 13 Jbeta primers were used. Sequenced by immunoSEQ multiplex PCR; TCRdb stores in-frame clones only, minus some. Among roughly 90,000 clones listed, about 73% were seen once. Overall study findings and caveats: Later analysis associated a missense DCLRE1C variant with TCR beta V- and J-gene trimming.

Although they were nominally healthy when sampled, donors likely had unrecorded immune exposures. The receptor comes from a woman aged 40 to 55 in good health and CMV-seropositive. The rearrangement joins TRBV19 to TRBJ1-2, with a weak D call TRBD1 (5 bases). The sequenced material came from PBMCs. The chain's CDR3 is CASETPGGDPSF. The CDR3 coding sequence is TGTGCCAGCGAAACGCCGGGGGGGGACCCCTCCTTC.